What follows are 7 T cell receptor beta chains derived from one specimen sequenced in a study of blood T cell repertoires in COVID-19. Profiling relied on immunoSEQ multiplex PCR, and the TCRdb table lists in-frame clones only, not all of them. The table shows about 99,000 clones, with about 91% occurring only once. Sequenced: peripheral blood. These receptors came from a human donor in a cohort sampled during active COVID-19.

This chain uses TRBV5-1 with TRBJ2-7, with D maybe TRBD2 (5 bases). Germline assignment: CDR1 SGHRS and CDR2 YFSETQ. V lost 0 bases and J 6 bases, leaving 7 bases between the germline ends. The CDR3 sequence is 12 residues long. The CDR3 protein is CASSLGEREQYF. CDR3 sequence (DNA): TGCGCCAGCAGCTTGGGGGAGCGCGAGCAGTACTTC.

The CDR3 DNA reads TGTGCCAGCAGCCCGCAGGGCCAAGAGACCCAGTACTTC. Translating gives CASSPQGQETQYF. The chain employs TRBV4-2 and TRBJ2-5; maybe TRBD1 (5 bases). The V and J ends lost 4 bases and 1 base respectively, with 7 bases between them. Germline V gene data show CDR1 as LGHNA and CDR2 as YNFKEQ. This CDR3 comprises 13 residues.

The V gene is TRBV28, the J gene TRBJ1-2; the match to TRBD1 covers 7 bases. Germline CDR1 and CDR2: MDHEN and SYDVKM. Trimming cost V 5 bases and J 6 bases; bases outside gene matches: 12. The CDR3 has 15 residues. This chain's CDR3 is CASSVRDRAYNGYTF. The CDR3 DNA sequence: TGTGCCAGCAGTGTTCGAGACAGGGCTTACAATGGCTACACCTTC.

The genes are TRBV25-1 and TRBJ2-2; 8 positions agree with TRBD1. Trimming took 6 bases from V and 6 from J; bases not matched to a gene: 9. The CDR3 consists of 15 residues. Germline values: CDR1 MGHDK, CDR2 SYGVNS. The CDR3 region is CASRGQGAGAGELFF. The CDR3 coding sequence is TGTGCCAGCAGGGGGCAGGGGGCTGGTGCCGGGGAGCTGTTTTTT.

The V and J genes are TRBV5-1 and TRBJ1-1, with 9 bases that match TRBD1. J gave up 7 bases and V 4 bases, and 5 bases lay outside the gene matches. The CDR3 is 13 amino acids. Germline CDR1 and CDR2: SGHRS and YFSETQ. The CDR3 DNA is TGCGCCAGCAGCCCCTGGACAGGGGTTGAAGCTTTCTTT. Its protein product is CASSPWTGVEAFF.

The genes are TRBV19 and TRBJ1-1; D not certain. The CDR3 has 15 residues. The V end lost 2 bases, the J end lost 0 bases, and 10 bases lay between the germline ends. Per germline, CDR1 LNHDA and CDR2 SQIVND (reference sequence). CDR3: CASSIPRELNTEAFF. As DNA, the CDR3 is TGTGCCAGTAGTATACCCCGGGAGTTGAACACTGAAGCTTTCTTT.

The CDR3 nucleotides are TGCGCCAGCAGCTTGTGGCTGGGGGCGAACGGAAACACCATATATTTT. The encoded protein is CASSLWLGANGNTIYF. The genes are TRBV5-1 and TRBJ1-3, with a possible D match to TRBD1 (6 bases). V lost 1 base to trimming and J lost 4 bases, with 15 bases between them. This CDR3 has 16 residues. In germline, CDR1 is SGHRS, CDR2 YFSETQ.